Each of the 24 T cell receptor beta chains below was sequenced from the same sample in a study of blood T cells in healthy people across ages. A second PCR, run for about 6 to 12 cycles, used a sample-barcoded 5' primer plus a J-beta primer mix. In TCRdb, the 5' RACE reads were re-called with MiXCR into one record per CDR3 protein. Of more than 800,000 distinct CDR3 sequences listed, around 30% are singletons. Input material: blood. Receptor source: an elderly woman in good health.

The rearrangement joins TRBV12-3 or TRBV12-4 to TRBJ2-3, with TRBD2 matching 10 bases. This CDR3 comprises 14 residues. Trimming cost V 7 bases and J 15 bases; bases outside gene matches: 16. CDR3 bases: TGTGCCAGCATCACTAGCGGGGCAGCAGATACGGAATATTTT. It translates to CASITSGAADTEYF.

Regarding this clonotype: With a much larger clone just one base away, this may be a read error. The genes are TRBV6-6 and TRBJ1-2; D is undetermined. Germline values: CDR1 MNHNY, CDR2 SVGAGI (reference sequence). The length of the CDR3 is 16 residues. V dropped 2 bases and J dropped 9 bases, with 22 bases sitting between them. As DNA, the CDR3 is TGTGCCAGCAGTTACGACGGACCGATCCAGTATCATAGCTACACCTTC. Amino acid sequence: CASSYDGPIQYHSYTF.

This clonotype was detected ten times or more. The chain carries TRBV14 and TRBJ2-4; tentatively, D is TRBD2 (6 bases). There are 16 residues in the CDR3. The germline V gene encodes CDR1 SGHDN and CDR2 FVKESK. V was trimmed by 2 bases and J by 0 bases, leaving 11 bases between them. The chain's CDR3 is CASSQYTGVAKNIQYF. For the CDR3, the DNA is TGTGCCAGCAGCCAATATACGGGAGTAGCCAAAAACATTCAGTACTTC.

This clonotype was counted at least ten times. This chain uses TRBV7-2 with TRBJ2-6; D is unclear. Germline lookup yields CDR1 SGHTA and CDR2 FQGNSA. The CDR3 is 15 amino acids. V shed 5 bases and J shed 0 bases, with 8 bases lying between them. The DNA of the CDR3 is TGTGCCAGCAGCACTCGGTTCTCTGGGGCCAACGTCCTGACTTTC. Its translation is CASSTRFSGANVLTF. The whole variable domain, remainder taken from reference TRBV7-2 and TRBJ2-6, is GAGVSQSPSNKVTEKGKDVELRCDPISGHTALYWYRQSLGQGLEFLIYFQGNSAPDKSGLPSDRFSAERTGGSVSTLTIQRTQQEDSAVYLCASSTRFSGANVLTFGAGSRLTVL.

At least ten counts were recorded for this clonotype. The rearrangement uses TRBV7-2 and TRBJ2-5; TRBD1 matches at 8 bases. The CDR3 has 14 residues. Germline CDR1 is SGHTA and CDR2 is FQGNSA. V lost 4 bases, J lost 3 bases, and 4 bases stayed unmatched. The CDR3 here is CASSSWTGKETQYF. The DNA for the CDR3 is TGTGCCAGCAGCTCGTGGACAGGGAAAGAGACCCAGTACTTC.

This clonotype was detected ten times or more. The chain uses TRBV5-1 and TRBJ2-1; D is possibly TRBD2 (5 bases). The V end lost 2 bases, the J end lost 9 bases, and 12 bases lay between the germline ends. The CDR3 length is 13 residues. The germline gives CDR1 SGHRS, CDR2 YFSETQ. CDR3 residues: CASSFPNRGEQFF. The CDR3 DNA sequence: TGCGCCAGCAGCTTCCCTAACCGGGGTGAGCAGTTCTTC. Supplemented by reference TRBV5-1 and TRBJ2-1, the full variable domain reads KAGVTQTPRYLIKTRGQQVTLSCSPISGHRSVSWYQQTPGQGLQFLFEYFSETQRNKGNFPGRFSGRQFSNSRSEMNVSTLELGDSALYLCASSFPNRGEQFFGPGTRLTVL.

To note about this clonotype: The junction shows a germline mismatch at one end, possibly a read error. This rearrangement joins TRBV5-1 to TRBJ2-5, with 7 bases identical to TRBD2. The CDR3 totals 16 residues. Germline CDR1 is SGHRS and CDR2 is YFSETQ. Here the CDR3 DNA reads TGCACCAGCAGCAAAACGGGACCCTCGGGAGGAGAGGCCCAGTACTTC. Its protein is CTSSKTGPSGGEAQYF.

V usage is TRBV11-2 and J usage is TRBJ1-2; D gene unclear. The V and J ends lost 2 bases and 8 bases respectively, with 12 bases between them. Germline CDR1 and CDR2: SGHAT and FQNNGV. CDR3 size: 13 residues. The DNA of the CDR3 is TGTGCCAGCAGCTTATCCAGACGGGAAGGCTACACCTTC. It codes for CASSLSRREGYTF.

The chain's CDR3 is CASSLGARDTGELFF. CDR3 sequence (DNA): TGCGCCAGCAGCCTTGGGGCTCGGGACACCGGGGAGCTGTTTTTT. V and J are TRBV5-1 and TRBJ2-2; possibly TRBD1 for D (5 bases). This CDR3 is 15 amino acids long. Germline CDR1 SGHRS, CDR2 YFSETQ. V was trimmed by 4 bases and J by 3 bases, leaving 13 bases between them.

With respect to this clonotype: This clone may be a read error of a much larger clone one base away. The chain recombines TRBV20-1 with TRBJ2-4; weak D call: TRBD2 (6 bases). The CDR3 contains 15 residues. The ends were cut back, 5 bases at V and 13 bases at J, with 27 bases in the middle. In germline, CDR1 is DFQATT, CDR2 SNEGSKA (reference sequence). CDR3 in amino acids: CSAPGSLALYNEQYF. CDR3 bases: TGCAGTGCTCCCGGGTCACTAGCATTGTACAATGAGCAGTACTTC.

About this clonotype: Being one base from a much bigger clone, this may be a read error. V and J are TRBV10-3 and TRBJ2-3; D tentatively reads TRBD1 or TRBD2 (5 bases each). CDR1 is ENHRY, CDR2 SYGVKD, per germline. Trimming removed 6 bases at V and 3 bases at J, with 22 bases between. The CDR3 is 17 residues long. CDR3 sequence: CAISLSPPQGRTDTQYF. As DNA, the CDR3 is TGTGCCATCAGCTTAAGTCCCCCCCAGGGACGGACAGATACGCAGTATTTT.

Only a few counts were recorded for this clonotype. The J gene is TRBJ2-1, the V gene TRBV4-3, with TRBD2 matching over 7 bases. CDR1 is LGHNA and CDR2 is YSLEER in the germline V gene. The CDR3 is 13 amino acids. After removal of 1 base from V and 9 bases from J, the junction contained 3 bases not matched to a gene. CDR3 residues: CASSQGEGIEQFF. The CDR3 nucleotides are TGCGCCAGCAGCCAAGGGGAGGGAATTGAGCAGTTCTTC.

The chain has TRBV29-1 and TRBJ2-7, with 8 bases that match TRBD1. V was pared by 7 bases and J by 2 bases, with 10 bases of the junction left unmatched. CDR1 SQVTM and CDR2 ANQGSEA come from the germline V gene. CDR3 length: 14 residues. CDR3 region: CSAGAGTGAYEQYF. In nucleotides, the CDR3 is TGCAGCGCTGGGGCCGGGACAGGCGCCTACGAGCAGTACTTC.

A remark on this clonotype: A much larger clone lies one base from this, so it may be a read error. The chain joins TRBV7-2 to TRBJ1-2, with D hard to call. The CDR3 extends over 15 amino acids. Looked up from germline, CDR1 is SGHTA and CDR2 is FQGNSA. CDR3 in amino acids: CASSLGRPSYDGFTF. The CDR3 DNA is TGTGCCAGCAGCTTAGGGAGACCCAGCTACGATGGCTTCACCTTC.

This clonotype was detected many times. The chain is built from TRBV12-3 or TRBV12-4 and TRBJ2-5; 7 bases map to TRBD2. V dropped 6 bases and J dropped 3; count of bases not matched to a gene: 10. CDR3 length: 15 amino acids. The CDR3 reads CASSLGGRAKETQYF. The CDR3 coding sequence is TGTGCCAGCAGCCTCGGAGGGAGGGCAAAAGAGACCCAGTACTTC.

There are many counts of this clonotype. V and J are TRBV20-1 and TRBJ1-5, with 12 bases matching TRBD1. CDR3 size: 13 residues. Unmatched junction bases numbered 3, after V lost 7 bases and J lost 5 bases. Germline CDR1 reads DFQATT; CDR2 reads SNEGSKA (reference sequence). The CDR3 bases are TGCAGTGGGGGACAGGGGGCATATCAGCCCCAGCATTTT. Its translation: CSGGQGAYQPQHF.

On this clonotype itself: A read error is possible here, since a much larger clone lies one base away. The rearrangement joins TRBV27 to TRBJ2-1, with D possibly matching TRBD1 (6 bases). The germline gives CDR1 MNHEY, CDR2 SMNVEV (reference sequence). The CDR3 spans 16 residues. The CDR3 coding sequence is TGTGCCAGGAGTTTATGGGTCACAGGGTTGCGCAATGAGCAGTTCTTC. This sequence encodes CARSLWVTGLRNEQFF.

V gene TRBV7-2 combines with J gene TRBJ2-3, with 8 bases fitting TRBD2. V shed 2 bases and J 6 bases; nucleotides not matched to a gene: 13. Germline CDR1 SGHTA, CDR2 FQGNSA. The CDR3 consists of 17 residues. The CDR3 nucleotides are TGTGCCAGCAGCTTAAGTGCCTTCGGGGGGGCCGGGGATACGCAGTATTTT. As protein: CASSLSAFGGAGDTQYF.

V and J are TRBV4-2 and TRBJ1-6, with 7 bases matching TRBD1. This CDR3 spans 17 amino acids. V shed 0 bases, J shed 7 bases, and the junction held 9 bases outside the gene matches. CDR1 and CDR2 (germline): LGHNA, YNFKEQ. CDR3 sequence reads: CASSQDVSAGGNSPLHF. The CDR3 DNA reads as TGTGCCAGCAGCCAAGATGTAAGCGCAGGGGGAAATTCACCCCTCCACTTT.

Concerning this clonotype: It may be a read error: a sequence one base away is much more abundant. This rearrangement joins TRBV20-1 to TRBJ2-5, with 11 positions matching TRBD2. This CDR3 has 15 amino acids. V was clipped by 7 bases and J by 11 bases; unmatched bases: 18. CDR1 and CDR2 from the germline V gene are DFQATT and SNEGSKA (reference sequence). CDR3 nucleotides: TGCAGTGTTGACCCCCTAGCGGGGGGTAATAATGAGCAGTACTTC. It yields the protein CSVDPLAGGNNEQYF.

This clonotype was picked up many times. The chain recombines TRBV20-1 with TRBJ2-1, with TRBD2 matching over 11 bases. The CDR3 is 15 residues long. The germline V gene encodes CDR1 DFQATT and CDR2 SNEGSKA (reference sequence). Trimming removed 5 bases from V and 10 bases from J; junction bases left unmatched: 13. The CDR3 bases are TGCAGTGCTCCTGCCTTTAGCGGGGGGGCAGAAGAGCAGTTCTTC. Translating it yields CSAPAFSGGAEEQFF.

Written as DNA, the CDR3 is TGTGCCAGCAGCGTATCTAGCGGCCCTGGGAATGAGCAGTACTTC. Translated, it gives CASSVSSGPGNEQYF. This chain connects TRBV9 to TRBJ2-5; 7 nucleotides match TRBD2. Looked up from germline, CDR1 is SGDLS and CDR2 is YYNGEE. The J segment lost 11 bases and the V segment lost 1 base, leaving 14 bases of the junction unmatched. CDR3 size: 15 residues.

The chain combines TRBV28 with TRBJ2-7; TRBD2 is a possible D gene (5 bases). Germline V gives CDR1 MDHEN, CDR2 SYDVKM. This CDR3 comprises 14 residues. The ends were cut back, 11 bases at V and 7 bases at J, with 24 bases in the middle. The CDR3 sequence: CARRGGRLWLEQYF. In nucleotides, the CDR3 is TGTGCCCGCCGTGGCGGGCGGTTGTGGTTGGAGCAGTACTTC.

This clonotype has ten or more counts. The J gene is TRBJ2-3, the V gene TRBV4-1, with D maybe TRBD2 (6 bases). The CDR3 is made up of 13 amino acids. The germline V and J ends were trimmed by 4 bases and 6 bases, with 11 bases remaining between them. The germline V gene encodes CDR1 MGHRA and CDR2 YSYEKL. CDR3 in amino acids: CASSRRRVDTQYF. In DNA form, the CDR3 reads TGCGCCAGCAGCCGAAGGAGGGTGGATACGCAGTATTTT.